Listed below are T cell receptor beta chains from one sample, sequenced in a study of tumor and adjacent non-tumor tissue in lung cancer. TCRdb re-called the multiplex PCR reads through MiXCR, storing one row per CDR3 protein. This repertoire shows approximately 100,000 distinct CDR3 sequences, 55% to 65% found once; its top ten account for about 19%. The sequencing input was distant non-tumor lung tissue. The receptors here all came from a man between 25 and 39 years old with non-small cell lung cancer. CDR3s include the opening cysteine and the closing phenylalanine or tryptophan. Each record gives: J gene, V gene, D gene, clone size, CDR3 protein, CDR3 DNA. A D gene is named only where the DNA matches it firmly. Clone sizes are given selectively: once, few, many, or a class where the clone is expanded.

>TRBJ1-2|TRBV11-2|TRBD1|NA
CVSSPSPRDRGRRGYTF
TGTGTCAGCAGCCCCTCGCCCCGGGACAGGGGGCGAAGGGGCTACACCTTC
>TRBJ2-3|TRBV20-1|NA|many
CSARVRGGARDTQYF
TGCAGTGCTAGAGTAAGGGGGGGGGCTAGAGATACGCAGTATTTT
>TRBJ2-3|TRBV5-5|NA|many
CASSLLVGDTQYF
TGTGCCAGCAGCTTGCTCGTAGGAGATACGCAGTATTTT
>TRBJ2-5|TRBV11-2|NA|NA
CASSSGSTQYF
TGTGCCAGTAGCTCCGGATCTACCCAGTACTTC
>TRBJ1-1|TRBV29-1|NA|NA
CSVAWQGIGTFF
TGCAGCGTTGCATGGCAGGGCATTGGAACCTTCTTT
>TRBJ2-7|TRBV11-2|NA|NA
CVNSLVGDYELYF
TGTGTCAACAGCTTAGTGGGAGACTACGAGCTGTACTTC
>TRBJ2-1|TRBV5-6|TRBD2|NA
CASSIGTSGMYEQFF
TGTGCCAGCAGCATCGGGACTAGCGGGATGTACGAGCAGTTCTTC
>TRBJ2-6|TRBV6-1|NA|many
CASSVDSGANVLTF
TGTGCCAGCAGTGTTGACTCTGGGGCCAACGTCCTGACTTTC
>TRBJ1-2|TRBV11-2|TRBD1|NA
CASRTGNPNYGYTF
TGTGCCAGCAGGACAGGGAACCCAAACTATGGTTACACCTTC
>TRBJ1-5|TRBV16|NA|few
CASSPREGYQPQHF
TGTGCCAGCAGCCCCAGAGAGGGCTATCAGCCCCAGCATTTT
>TRBJ1-1|TRBV5-5|NA|NA
CASSRGADTEAFF
TGTGCCAGCAGCCGAGGGGCAGACACTGAAGCTTTCTTT
>TRBJ2-3|TRBV7-9|NA|once
CASSLGYGGGDTDMQYF
TGTGCCAGCAGCCTGGGATATGGCGGAGGGGACACAGATATGCAGTATTTT
>TRBJ2-3|TRBV12-3/TRBV12-4|TRBD1|NA
CASSPSGQGAVDTQYF
TGTGCCAGCAGCCCTTCTGGACAGGGGGCGGTGGATACGCAGTATTTT
>TRBJ2-7|TRBV29-1|NA|NA
CSVEASSYEQYF
TGCAGCGTCGAAGCGTCCTCCTACGAGCAGTACTTC
>TRBJ2-7|TRBV11-2|TRBD1|NA
CTSNIPRQGSYEQYF
TGTACCAGCAACATACCGAGACAGGGGTCCTACGAGCAGTACTTC
>TRBJ2-1|TRBV10-3|NA|NA
CVISEALTTGPLDEQFF
TGTGTCATCAGCGAGGCACTCACGACGGGACCTCTGGATGAGCAGTTCTTC
>TRBJ1-5|TRBV12-3/TRBV12-4|NA|NA
CASSLEQGSSNQPHHF
TGTGCCAGCAGTTTAGAACAGGGAAGTAGCAATCAGCCCCATCATTTT
>TRBJ1-5|TRBV25-1|NA|few
CASSEGRGSNQPQHF
TGTGCCAGCAGTGAGGGGCGGGGGAGCAATCAGCCCCAGCATTTT
>TRBJ2-3|TRBV29-1|TRBD2|NA
CSVWASGRALDTQYF
TGCAGCGTCTGGGCTAGCGGGAGGGCCCTAGATACGCAGTATTTT
>TRBJ1-2|TRBV11-2|NA|NA
CVSSLGSINSRDGYTF
TGTGTCAGCAGCTTAGGATCAATCAACAGTCGGGATGGCTACACCTTC
>TRBJ2-6|TRBV6-2/TRBV6-3|NA|NA
CASSYGDSGANVLTF
TGTGCCAGCAGTTACGGGGACTCTGGGGCCAACGTCCTTACTTTC
>TRBJ1-5|TRBV30|NA|many
CAWSVGGKDQPQHF
TGTGCCTGGAGTGTGGGGGGTAAGGATCAGCCCCAGCATTTT
>TRBJ2-7|TRBV20-1|TRBD2|NA
CNARNTAGGGNEQYF
TGCAATGCTAGGAATACAGCGGGAGGGGGGAACGAGCAGTACTTC
>TRBJ1-1|TRBV11-1|NA|many
CATYAAGNTEAFF
TGCGCCACGTATGCCGCAGGGAACACTGAAGCTTTCTTT
>TRBJ2-3|TRBV20-1|NA|NA
CSARLGRDTLYF
TGCAGTGCTAGACTGGGTAGGGATACGCTGTACTTT
>TRBJ1-3|TRBV13|NA|many
CASSLFSGNTIYF
TGTGCCAGCAGCTTATTCTCTGGAAACACCATATATTTT
>TRBJ1-3|TRBV6-2/TRBV6-3|NA|NA
CASSYSKDGSAGSTIYF
TGTGCCAGCAGTTACTCGAAGGACGGGAGCGCTGGAAGCACCATATATTTT
>TRBJ2-3|TRBV11-2|NA|NA
CASSPPGGRDTRYF
TGTGCCAGCAGCCCCCCCGGAGGGCGCGATACACGGTATTTT
>TRBJ2-7|TRBV11-2|NA|NA
CPNSLTTGMYF
TGTCCCAACAGCTTAACTACAGGGATGTACTTC
>TRBJ1-4|TRBV11-3|NA|NA
CTSSLTRSEKLFF
TGTACCAGCAGCCTTACTAGGAGCGAAAAACTCTTTTTT
>TRBJ2-7|TRBV11-3|NA|once
CTSSSIGCEQYF
TGTACCAGCAGCTCTATTGGCTGCGAGCAGTACTTC
>TRBJ2-4|TRBV4-2|NA|many
CASSRQAKNIQYF
TGTGCCAGCAGCCGACAGGCCAAAAACATTCAGTACTTC
>TRBJ2-6|TRBV4-1|TRBD1|once
CANSQFPRLGTASSGANVLTF
TGCGCCAACAGCCAATTCCCCCGGTTAGGGACAGCCAGTTCTGGGGCCAACGTCCTGACTTTC
>TRBJ1-1|TRBV11-3|NA|NA
CAGSSGQGTAEAFF
TGTGCCGGCAGCTCCGGTCAGGGTACCGCTGAAGCTTTCTTT
>TRBJ2-1|TRBV4-1|NA|NA
CASSQVYGEESYNEQFF
TGCGCCAGCAGCCAAGTGTACGGGGAAGAGTCCTACAATGAACAGTTCTTC
>TRBJ1-1|TRBV11-2|NA|few
CASSWLGNTEAFF
TGTGCCAGCAGCTGGTTGGGGAACACTGAAGCTTTCTTT
>TRBJ2-1|TRBV11-3|NA|NA
CISSLVPVEQFF
TGTATCAGCAGCTTAGTCCCCGTTGAGCAGTTCTTC
>TRBJ1-1|TRBV6-6|NA|once
CVNSRRTEAFF
TGTGTCAACAGCCGGCGAACTGAAGCTTTCTTT
>TRBJ1-3|TRBV4-3|NA|many
CASSPSVALSGNTIYF
TGCGCCAGCAGCCCCTCAGTCGCGCTCTCTGGAAACACCATATATTTT
>TRBJ2-6|TRBV30|NA|NA
CAWSRHGDGANVLTF
TGCGCCTGGAGTCGACATGGCGATGGGGCCAACGTCCTGACTTTC
>TRBJ2-1|TRBV6-2/TRBV6-3|NA|NA
CASSLALGEQLF
TGTGCCAGCAGCCTCGCCCTCGGTGAGCAACTCTTC
>TRBJ1-2|TRBV6-4|TRBD1|NA
CGSSDRVGYGYTF
TGTGGCAGCAGCGACAGGGTCGGGTATGGCTACACCTTC
>TRBJ2-1|TRBV12-3/TRBV12-4|NA|NA
CASNYGWGGAYNEQFF
TGTGCCAGCAATTACGGGTGGGGCGGGGCTTACAATGAGCAGTTCTTC
>TRBJ1-5|TRBV10-2|NA|NA
CASRSGLAGSDTQHF
TGTGCCAGCAGATCGGGTCTAGCGGGTTCAGATACGCAGCATTTT
>TRBJ2-3|TRBV20-1|NA|NA
CSAVGRLVLDTQYF
TGCAGTGCGGTAGGTCGACTAGTTCTAGATACGCAGTACTTT
>TRBJ2-5|TRBV4-3|TRBD1|NA
CASSQRRQGEETQYF
TGCGCCAGCAGCCAGAGGAGACAGGGGGAAGAGACCCAGTATTTC
>TRBJ1-2|TRBV20-1|NA|many
CSARDTTKGTGGYGYTF
TGCAGTGCTAGAGACACAACTAAGGGGACTGGTGGCTATGGCTACACCTTC
>TRBJ2-2|TRBV5-1|TRBD1|few
CASSSGQGRTGELFF
TGCGCCAGCAGCTCCGGACAGGGAAGAACCGGGGAGCTGTTTTTT
>TRBJ2-7|TRBV6-1|TRBD2|many
CASRTSGPSYEQYF
TGTGCCAGCAGAACTAGCGGGCCTTCCTACGAGCAGTACTTC
>TRBJ2-7|TRBV11-1|TRBD2|NA
CASRLREANEQYF
TGTGCCAGCAGATTACGGGAGGCCAACGAGCAGTATTTC